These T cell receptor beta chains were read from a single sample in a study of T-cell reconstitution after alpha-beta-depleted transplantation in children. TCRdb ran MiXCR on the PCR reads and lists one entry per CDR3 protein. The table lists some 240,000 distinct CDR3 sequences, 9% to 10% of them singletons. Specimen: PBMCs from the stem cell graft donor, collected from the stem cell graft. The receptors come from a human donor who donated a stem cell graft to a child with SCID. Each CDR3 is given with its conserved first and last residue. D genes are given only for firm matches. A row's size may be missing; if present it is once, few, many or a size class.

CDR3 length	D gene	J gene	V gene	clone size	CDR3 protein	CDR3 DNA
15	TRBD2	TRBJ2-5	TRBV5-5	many	CASTRLAGTGETQYF	TGTGCCAGCACCCGACTAGCGGGTACCGGGGAGACCCAGTACTTC
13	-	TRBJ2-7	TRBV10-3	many	CAISEDPGWEQYF	TGTGCCATCAGTGAGGATCCAGGGTGGGAGCAGTACTTC
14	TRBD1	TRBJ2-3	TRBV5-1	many	CASSPTDRGDTQYF	TGCGCCAGCAGCCCCACCGACAGGGGAGATACGCAGTATTTT
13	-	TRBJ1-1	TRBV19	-	CASSIWGAAEAFF	TGTGCCAGTAGTATCTGGGGGGCAGCGGAAGCTTTCTTT
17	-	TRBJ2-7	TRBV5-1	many	CASSLRRPSSLIYEQYF	TGCGCCAGCAGCTTGAGGAGGCCTAGCTCCCTAATTTACGAGCAGTACTTC
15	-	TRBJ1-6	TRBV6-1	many	CASSPYPTGVPPLHF	TGTGCCAGCAGCCCGTATCCTACGGGGGTTCCACCCCTCCACTTT
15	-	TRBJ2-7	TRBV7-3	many	CASSLRAAPAYEQYF	TGTGCCAGCAGTTTAAGGGCAGCTCCCGCCTACGAGCAGTACTTC
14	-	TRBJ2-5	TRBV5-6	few	CASSFYEGEETQYF	TGTGCCAGCAGCTTCTACGAGGGCGAAGAGACCCAGTACTTC
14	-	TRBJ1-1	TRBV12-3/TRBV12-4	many	CASSLAGVNTEAFF	TGTGCCAGCAGTTTGGCAGGGGTGAACACTGAAGCTTTCTTT
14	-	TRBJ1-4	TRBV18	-	CASSPADVSGKLFF	TGTGCCAGCTCACCAGCGGACGTCAGCGGAAAACTGTTTTTT
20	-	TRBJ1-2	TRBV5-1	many	CASSLTRWSGVLITGYGYTF	TGCGCCAGCAGCTTGACCAGATGGTCAGGGGTCTTAATTACGGGCTATGGCTACACCTTC
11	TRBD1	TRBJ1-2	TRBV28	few	CASGQERGYTF	TGTGCCAGTGGACAGGAGCGTGGCTACACCTTC
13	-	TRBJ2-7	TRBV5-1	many	CASRTVNGYEQYF	TGCGCCAGCAGGACGGTGAACGGCTACGAGCAGTACTTC
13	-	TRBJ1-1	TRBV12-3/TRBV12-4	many	CASSLGLFTGAFF	TGTGCCAGCAGTTTAGGACTCTTCACGGGAGCTTTCTTT
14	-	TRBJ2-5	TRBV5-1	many	CASSLEYSQETQYF	TGCGCCAGCAGCTTGGAGTATAGTCAAGAGACCCAGTACTTC
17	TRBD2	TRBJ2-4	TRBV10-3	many	CATRALAGGPAKNIQYF	TGTGCCACTCGAGCGCTAGCGGGGGGGCCGGCCAAAAACATTCAGTACTTC
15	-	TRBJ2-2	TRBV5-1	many	CASSLGALNTGELFF	TGCGCCAGCAGCTTGGGGGCCCTTAACACCGGGGAGCTGTTTTTT
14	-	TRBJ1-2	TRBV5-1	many	CASSLGPANYGYTF	TGCGCCAGCAGCTTGGGGCCGGCGAACTATGGCTACACCTTC
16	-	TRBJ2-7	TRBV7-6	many	CASSLVSPGESYEQYF	TGTGCCAGCAGCTTAGTTTCGCCAGGGGAATCCTACGAGCAGTACTTC